This T cell receptor beta chain was obtained from a study of blood T cell repertoires in COVID-19. Study background: T cells, B-cell-depleted T cells, or PBMCs provided the cDNA or gDNA that served as material.

Germline V gives CDR1 SGHTA, CDR2 FQGNSA. This CDR3 spans 16 amino acids. J was trimmed by 8 bases and V by 6 bases; bases with no gene match: 13. In the study's own analysis: The assay estimated nucleated cells by amplifying reference gene primers. The table came from immunoSEQ multiplex PCR; TCRdb's copy has only in-frame clones and leaves some out. V, J and clone size derive from that table, while D and trimming were established from the DNA sequence. The sample contains tens of thousands of clones, roughly 83% of which appear only once. This sequence was found in a man older than 75 with active or convalescent COVID-19. V usage is TRBV7-2 and J usage is TRBJ2-1; the match to TRBD2 covers 10 bases. The sequenced sample consisted of peripheral blood. The CDR3 nucleotides are TGTGCCAGCAGTCGGACTAGCGGAGCAAGGGTACATGAGCAGTTCTTC. It translates to CASSRTSGARVHEQFF. The full variable domain, rest sourced from reference TRBV7-2 and TRBJ2-1, is GAGVSQSPSNKVTEKGKDVELRCDPISGHTALYWYRQSLGQGLEFLIYFQGNSAPDKSGLPSDRFSAERTGGSVSTLTIQRTQQEDSAVYLCASSRTSGARVHEQFFGPGTRLTVL.